This entry lists 16 T cell receptor beta chains sequenced from one sample in a study of shared clonotypes between healthy human individuals. The data were produced by immunoSEQ multiplex PCR, yet TCRdb's version contains in-frame clones alone and is incomplete. This sample has about 1.1 million clones, with about 80% found just once. What was sequenced was memory CD4+ T cells from PBMCs. Subset of the sample: CD45RA-negative fraction. Every receptor here comes from a man younger than 30 in good health. Some clones in this sample may be carry-over from other donors' samples.

A few counts support this clone. The gene calls are TRBV7-2 and TRBJ1-5, with no clear D. V was trimmed by 5 bases and J by 7 bases, leaving 18 bases between them. This CDR3 contains 15 residues. Germline CDR1 and CDR2: SGHTA and FQGNSA. The chain's CDR3 is CASSASLNLAQPQHF. CDR3 coding DNA: TGTGCCAGCAGCGCGAGCTTGAATCTCGCACAGCCCCAGCATTTT.

This clone was seen only a few times. Other DNA variants within this sample encode the same CDR3. The gene calls are TRBV2 and TRBJ1-2; D perhaps matches TRBD1 (5 bases). With 6 bases removed from V and 2 bases from J, the gap between germline ends came to 10 bases. This CDR3 has 13 amino acids. Looked up from germline, CDR1 is SNHLY and CDR2 is FYNNEI. The CDR3 spells CASSRDGNYGYTF. CDR3 nucleotide sequence: TGTGCCAGCAGCCGGGACGGGAACTATGGCTACACCTTC.

The chain uses TRBV9 and TRBJ1-1; D is unclear. The CDR3 consists of 17 residues. Trimming took off 0 bases at V and 1 base at J, with 16 bases between the two ends. Germline CDR1 is SGDLS and CDR2 is YYNGEE. The CDR3 protein is CASSVAVGRGPNTEAFF. Here the CDR3 DNA reads TGTGCCAGCAGCGTAGCGGTGGGTAGAGGGCCGAACACTGAAGCTTTCTTT. The full variable domain, its missing parts supplied by reference TRBV9 and TRBJ1-1, is DSGVTQTPKHLITATGQRVTLRCSPRSGDLSVYWYQQSLDQGLQFLIQYYNGEERAKGNILERFSAQQFPDLHSELNLSSLELGDSALYFCASSVAVGRGPNTEAFFGQGTRLTVV.

V and J are TRBV27 and TRBJ2-1, with no clear D. This CDR3 comprises 15 residues. Trimming took off 2 bases at V and 8 bases at J, with 16 bases between the two ends. Germline CDR1 reads MNHEY; CDR2 reads SMNVEV (reference sequence). The CDR3 nucleotides read TGTGCCAGCAGTTTAGGCCACCCGCTTTACGATGAGCAGTTCTTC. This translates into CASSLGHPLYDEQFF.

The chain recombines TRBV5-4 with TRBJ1-2; D remains ambiguous. This CDR3 is 13 amino acids long. Trimming pared 0 bases from V and 8 bases from J, leaving 11 bases between. Germline-derived CDR1 and CDR2 are SGHNT and YYREEE (reference sequence). The CDR3 protein is CASSLGRERGYTF. In DNA, the CDR3 is TGTGCCAGCAGCTTGGGGCGGGAACGCGGCTACACCTTC.

This clone was counted a few times. The same CDR3 is also encoded by other DNA sequences in this sample. The rearrangement joins TRBV19 to TRBJ1-2; D unclear. Germline CDR1 is LNHDA and CDR2 is SQIVND (reference sequence). V was clipped by 3 bases and J by 0 bases, with 5 bases between them. CDR3 size: 13 residues. The CDR3 spells CASSILANYGYTF. Written as DNA, the CDR3 is TGTGCCAGTAGTATCCTAGCTAACTATGGCTACACCTTC.

This chain links TRBV2 with TRBJ2-7; 9 bases are shared with TRBD1. CDR1 and CDR2 (germline): SNHLY, FYNNEI. The J segment lost 0 bases and the V segment lost 5 bases, leaving 8 bases of the junction unmatched. The length of the CDR3 is 16 residues. The chain's CDR3 is CASSYTGGRNSYEQYF. DNA for the CDR3: TGTGCCAGCAGTTATACAGGGGGCCGAAACTCCTACGAGCAGTACTTC.

This chain connects TRBV7-9 to TRBJ2-1, with a possible D match to TRBD1 (6 bases). The CDR3 contains 12 residues. The germline gives CDR1 SEHNR, CDR2 FQNEAQ (reference sequence). Trimming cost V 1 base and J 14 bases, with 12 bases left between them. CDR3 loop: CASSLGDTIKFF. The CDR3 coding sequence is TGTGCCAGCAGCTTAGGGGACACTATCAAGTTCTTC.

This clone was picked up one time. The chain combines TRBV5-4 with TRBJ2-3; 9 bases align to TRBD2. The CDR3 runs to 16 residues. Losses at the gene ends were 1 base for V and 3 bases for J; bases not matched to a gene: 6. CDR1 is SGHNT and CDR2 is YYREEE in the germline V gene (reference sequence). DNA of the CDR3: TGTGCCAGCAGCTTGAGGAGCGGGAGGAGGACAGATACGCAGTATTTT. Its protein product is CASSLRSGRRTDTQYF. Drawing the rest from reference TRBV5-4 and TRBJ2-3, the complete variable domain is ETGVTQSPTHLIKTRGQQVTLRCSSQSGHNTVSWYQQALGQGPQFIFQYYREEENGRGNFPPRFSGLQFPNYSSELNVNALELDDSALYLCASSLRSGRRTDTQYFGPGTRLTVL.

The chain combines TRBV5-1 with TRBJ1-1, with 9 bases lining up with TRBD1. Germline values: CDR1 SGHRS, CDR2 YFSETQ. CDR3 size: 16 residues. The V segment lost 0 bases and the J segment 4 bases; nucleotides outside the gene matches: 7. For the CDR3, the DNA is TGCGCCAGCAGCTTGGAAGGGACAGGGAGGCGCACTGAAGCTTTCTTT. It translates to CASSLEGTGRRTEAFF.

The V call is TRBV11-2, the J call TRBJ2-7; D remains ambiguous. Trimming took off 5 bases at V and 7 bases at J, with 15 bases between the two ends. This CDR3 is built from 13 residues. CDR1 and CDR2 (germline): SGHAT, FQNNGV. This CDR3 reads CASSVTAFWEQYF. For the CDR3, the DNA is TGTGCCAGCAGCGTGACGGCCTTTTGGGAGCAGTACTTC.

In this sample, this clone turned up once. CDR3 loop: CAWSVQERREAFF. The CDR3 nucleotides are TGTGCCTGGAGTGTACAAGAACGGAGAGAAGCTTTCTTT. The chain joins TRBV30 to TRBJ1-1; D is uncertain. Per the germline V gene, CDR1 is GTSNPN and CDR2 is SVGIG (reference sequence). This CDR3 has 13 amino acids. V was clipped by 0 bases and J by 8 bases, with 13 bases between them.

This chain connects TRBV7-8 to TRBJ1-1; maybe TRBD1 (5 bases). Trimming took 8 bases from V and 0 from J, leaving 19 bases between them. Germline V gene lookup returns CDR1 SGHVS and CDR2 FQNEAQ. The CDR3 runs 16 residues. CDR3: CASFQRGSLMNTEAFF. Written as DNA, the CDR3 is TGTGCCAGCTTTCAGAGGGGCAGTCTCATGAACACTGAAGCTTTCTTT.

This clone was recorded only once. V usage is TRBV28 and J usage is TRBJ2-1, with TRBD1 matching 12 bases. The germline CDR1 and CDR2 sequences are MDHEN and SYDVKM. The CDR3 contains 15 residues. V dropped 5 bases and J dropped 6; count of bases not matched to a gene: 5. The CDR3 spells CASSTPGQGANEQFF. For the CDR3, the DNA is TGTGCCAGCAGTACACCGGGACAGGGGGCCAATGAGCAGTTCTTC.

This sequence joins TRBV27 and TRBJ2-7; 11 positions match TRBD2. The CDR3 is made up of 14 amino acids. V dropped 6 bases and J dropped 5; count of bases not matched to a gene: 6. Germline V lookup: CDR1 MNHEY, CDR2 SMNVEV (reference sequence). The CDR3 coding sequence is TGTGCCAGCAGCTTAGCGGGAGGGCCTAACGAGCAGTACTTC. Protein: CASSLAGGPNEQYF.

This clone showed up just once. The chain is built from TRBV7-2 and TRBJ1-1; possibly TRBD1 for D (5 bases). The CDR3 has 16 amino acids. Trimming shortened V by 4 bases and J by 0 bases, and 15 bases separated the two germline ends. CDR1 and CDR2 (germline): SGHTA, FQGNSA. The CDR3 loop reads CASSSRDAGMNTEAFF. As DNA, the CDR3 is TGTGCCAGCAGCTCCAGGGACGCTGGAATGAACACTGAAGCTTTCTTT. Full variable domain (rest looked up from reference TRBV7-2 and TRBJ1-1): GAGVSQSPSNKVTEKGKDVELRCDPISGHTALYWYRQSLGQGLEFLIYFQGNSAPDKSGLPSDRFSAERTGGSVSTLTIQRTQQEDSAVYLCASSSRDAGMNTEAFFGQGTRLTVV.